Listed below are T cell receptor beta chains from one sample, sequenced in a study of T-cell memory formation after mild COVID-19. MiXCR, applied by TCRdb to the 5' RACE reads, yields one record per CDR3 protein. The sample lists 120,000 or so distinct CDR3 sequences, about 17% occurring once. The sample consisted of PBMCs or a T cell subset sorted from them (not recorded which). These receptors all stem from a man younger than 35 who had mild COVID-19 (a few samples of this study predate the infection). Cell type and time point are not known. Both conserved end residues are part of each CDR3. Fields, in order: clone size, J gene, V gene, D gene, CDR3 protein, CDR3 DNA. D genes are given only for firm matches. Size tells how often a clone was seen (once, few, many) or the class of an expanded clone, and some rows leave it out.

NA,TRBJ1-1,TRBV10-3,TRBD1,CAIGTTGGTEAFF,TGTGCCATCGGCACTACAGGGGGGACTGAAGCTTTCTTT
NA,TRBJ1-1,TRBV6-5,NA,CASRENRGTEAFF,TGTGCCAGCAGAGAGAACCGGGGCACTGAAGCTTTCTTT
few,TRBJ2-2,TRBV5-1,NA,CASSPLPQNTGELFF,TGCGCCAGCAGCCCGCTCCCCCAGAACACCGGGGAGCTGTTTTTT
NA,TRBJ2-7,TRBV2,TRBD2,CASTPTSGGSYEQYF,TGTGCCAGCACTCCGACTAGCGGGGGATCCTACGAGCAGTACTTC
few,TRBJ2-5,TRBV3-1,NA,CASSQGGGTQYF,TGTGCCAGCAGCCAAGGGGGAGGGACCCAGTACTTC
NA,TRBJ1-1,TRBV7-2,TRBD1,CASSPQTGGDLRTEAFF,TGTGCCAGCAGCCCCCAGACAGGGGGCGATCTACGCACTGAAGCTTTCTTT
few,TRBJ1-1,TRBV5-6,NA,CASSFHGFGTEAFF,TGTGCCAGCAGCTTTCACGGGTTCGGCACTGAAGCTTTCTTT
NA,TRBJ1-2,TRBV5-4,TRBD1,CASSQGQGNYGYTF,TGTGCCAGCAGCCAGGGACAGGGGAACTATGGCTACACCTTC
few,TRBJ1-3,TRBV3-1,NA,CASSRGWDTIYF,TGTGCCAGCAGCCGAGGGTGGGACACCATATATTTT
NA,TRBJ1-5,TRBV18,TRBD1,CASSPRGQGGNQPQHF,TGTGCCAGCTCACCGAGGGGGCAGGGAGGCAATCAGCCCCAGCATTTT
few,TRBJ2-3,TRBV5-1,NA,CASSSQAPGTDTQYF,TGCGCCAGCAGCTCCCAGGCCCCGGGGACAGATACGCAGTATTTT
NA,TRBJ2-1,TRBV6-1,NA,CASSASWPPFYNEQFF,TGTGCCAGCAGTGCATCCTGGCCCCCCTTCTACAATGAGCAGTTCTTC
NA,TRBJ2-4,TRBV2,NA,CASSEGGYIQYF,TGTGCCAGCAGTGAGGGAGGCTACATTCAGTACTTC
few,TRBJ2-2,TRBV4-3,TRBD2,CASSRSGTSVNTGELFF,TGCGCCAGCAGCCGATCCGGGACTAGCGTGAACACCGGGGAGCTGTTTTTT
few,TRBJ2-2,TRBV2,NA,CASSEDRTSNTGELFF,TGTGCCAGCAGTGAAGATCGCACCTCGAACACCGGGGAGCTGTTTTTT
NA,TRBJ2-3,TRBV5-1,TRBD2,CASSLYPNIGGGTDTQYF,TGCGCCAGCAGCTTGTATCCGAATATCGGGGGGGGCACAGATACGCAGTATTTT
NA,TRBJ2-2,TRBV29-1,NA,CTSLGGSHTGELFF,TGCACCTCTTTAGGTGGCAGTCACACCGGGGAGCTGTTTTTT
NA,TRBJ1-6,TRBV12-3/TRBV12-4,NA,CASSLAKVALHF,TGTGCCAGCAGTTTAGCGAAGGTGGCCCTCCACTTT
NA,TRBJ2-4,TRBV12-3/TRBV12-4,TRBD2,CASSFGLAGGGKNIQYF,TGTGCCAGCAGTTTTGGCCTAGCGGGGGGCGGGAAAAACATTCAGTACTTC
NA,TRBJ2-3,TRBV5-1,NA,CASSMGYPTDTQYF,TGCGCCAGCAGCATGGGGTACCCCACAGATACGCAGTATTTT
NA,TRBJ2-5,TRBV30,NA,CAWKGIGETQYF,TGTGCCTGGAAGGGGATCGGAGAGACCCAGTACTTC
few,TRBJ2-1,TRBV12-3/TRBV12-4,NA,CASSLQMSSYNEQFF,TGTGCCAGCAGTCTACAGATGAGCTCCTACAATGAGCAGTTCTTC
medium-sized,TRBJ2-6,TRBV14,NA,CASSRGSSGANVLTF,TGTGCCAGCAGCCGAGGAAGCTCTGGGGCCAACGTCCTGACTTTC
few,TRBJ1-4,TRBV12-3/TRBV12-4,NA,CASSFSEPNEKLFF,TGTGCCAGCAGTTTTTCTGAGCCTAATGAAAAACTGTTTTTT
few,TRBJ2-3,TRBV7-8,NA,CASNGGRTDTQYF,TGTGCCAGCAACGGGGGGCGCACAGATACGCAGTATTTT
few,TRBJ2-3,TRBV5-5,NA,CASSSSRTGASTDTQYF,TGTGCCAGCAGCTCTTCAAGGACGGGGGCTAGCACAGATACGCAGTATTTT
few,TRBJ2-5,TRBV20-1,TRBD1,CSAPGQVQETQYF,TGCAGTGCTCCGGGACAGGTCCAAGAGACCCAGTACTTC
few,TRBJ2-5,TRBV6-1,TRBD1,CASSGTAETQYF,TGTGCCAGCAGCGGGACAGCAGAGACCCAGTACTTC
few,TRBJ1-1,TRBV18,NA,CASSEAMNTEAFF,TGTGCCAGCTCAGAGGCTATGAACACTGAAGCTTTCTTT
few,TRBJ1-1,TRBV28,TRBD1,CASSLYWGQAEAFF,TGTGCCAGCAGTTTATACTGGGGACAGGCTGAAGCTTTCTTT
few,TRBJ1-3,TRBV7-9,NA,CASSFTGQGNTIYF,TGTGCCAGCAGCTTCACCGGACAGGGAAACACCATATATTTT
NA,TRBJ1-2,TRBV7-2,NA,CASSQDSAVNYGYTF,TGTGCCAGCAGCCAAGACAGCGCCGTTAACTATGGCTACACCTTC
few,TRBJ1-4,TRBV9,TRBD1,CASSVQGARHEKLFF,TGTGCCAGCAGCGTCCAGGGGGCCCGACATGAAAAACTGTTTTTT
NA,TRBJ1-6,TRBV10-3,TRBD1,CAISSTGEGVNNSPLHF,TGTGCCATCAGCTCCACAGGGGAAGGGGTTAATAATTCACCCCTCCACTTT
few,TRBJ1-6,TRBV7-2,TRBD1,CASSLRTGGSPLHF,TGTGCCAGCAGCTTAAGGACAGGGGGGTCACCCCTCCACTTT
few,TRBJ1-1,TRBV10-3,NA,CAIRDNMDTEAFF,TGTGCCATCAGAGACAACATGGACACTGAAGCTTTCTTT
NA,TRBJ2-7,TRBV5-4,NA,CASSLDSTYEQYF,TGTGCCAGCAGCTTGGACAGTACCTACGAGCAGTACTTC
few,TRBJ2-4,TRBV19,NA,CASSGLQGLAKNIQYF,TGTGCCAGTAGTGGGCTACAGGGCCTAGCCAAAAACATTCAGTACTTC
NA,TRBJ1-1,TRBV5-1,TRBD1,CASSRTGGAGMNTEAFF,TGCGCCAGCAGCCGGACAGGGGGCGCCGGGATGAACACTGAAGCTTTCTTT
few,TRBJ2-6,TRBV12-3/TRBV12-4,TRBD2,CANGRAGANVLTF,TGTGCCAACGGGAGGGCTGGGGCCAACGTCCTGACTTTC
NA,TRBJ2-6,TRBV6-4,NA,CASSDVTAFEVNVLTF,TGTGCCAGCAGTGACGTAACAGCCTTTGAGGTCAACGTCCTGACTTTC
many,TRBJ2-3,TRBV5-1,TRBD1,CASSFRGQGPDTQYF,TGCGCCAGCAGCTTTCGTGGACAGGGACCAGATACGCAGTATTTT
few,TRBJ2-2,TRBV7-8,TRBD1,CASSPDRGTGELFF,TGTGCCAGCAGCCCCGACAGGGGGACCGGGGAGCTGTTTTTT
few,TRBJ2-4,TRBV7-9,TRBD2,CASSLGAGAQNIQYF,TGTGCCAGCAGCTTAGGGGCGGGAGCCCAAAACATTCAGTACTTC
few,TRBJ2-6,TRBV12-5,NA,CASGLGTAFQRPSGANVLTF,TGTGCTAGTGGTTTGGGGACAGCCTTCCAGAGGCCCTCTGGGGCCAACGTCCTGACTTTC
NA,TRBJ1-5,TRBV12-3/TRBV12-4,TRBD1,CASRRQGDGNQPQHF,TGTGCCAGCAGGCGACAGGGGGATGGCAATCAGCCCCAGCATTTT
many,TRBJ2-1,TRBV5-1,TRBD2,CASSLALAGRNEQFF,TGCGCCAGCAGCTTGGCACTAGCGGGGAGAAATGAGCAGTTCTTC